This is a list of T cell receptor beta chains from one sample in a study of Ad26.COV2.S vaccination and SARS-CoV-2 variants. Data came from immunoSEQ multiplex PCR; TCRdb stores just in-frame clones and leaves some out. This sample yields about 350,000 clones, of which 65% to 90% are seen a single time; approximately 12% belongs to the top ten. The starting material was peripheral blood, obtained in a trial of Ad26.COV2.S vaccine versus placebo. The origin of the receptors is a person aged 18 to 65 who received the Ad26.COV2.S COVID-19 vaccine or a placebo. The CDR3 runs from the conserved cysteine through the conserved F or W. A D gene is named only where the DNA matches it firmly. Rows may omit the clone size; those that give it use once, few, many or a size class.

size	D	V	length	J	CDR3	DNA
.	.	TRBV6-5	12	TRBJ2-1	CASSSGLNEQFF	TGTGCCAGCAGTTCCGGGCTCAATGAGCAGTTCTTC
.	.	TRBV19	15	TRBJ1-5	CASRRDATFNQPQHF	TGTGCCAGCCGGAGGGACGCAACCTTCAATCAGCCCCAGCATTTT
.	.	TRBV7-2	13	TRBJ2-3	CASSFGTGDTQYF	TGTGCCAGCAGCTTTGGGACTGGAGATACGCAGTATTTT
.	.	TRBV7-8	13	TRBJ2-7	CASSRDSLYEQYF	TGTGCCAGCAGCCGGGACTCCTTGTACGAGCAGTACTTC
.	TRBD1	TRBV9	14	TRBJ2-7	CASSVGTGTYEQYF	TGTGCCAGCAGCGTCGGGACAGGGACCTACGAGCAGTACTTC
once	.	TRBV7-8	15	TRBJ1-2	CASSLDRSANYGYTF	TGTGCCAGCAGCTTAGACAGGTCAGCTAACTATGGCTACACCTTC
.	TRBD1	TRBV15	17	TRBJ2-1	CATSREMGQSSYNEQFF	TGTGCCACCAGCAGAGAGATGGGACAGAGCTCCTACAATGAGCAGTTCTTC
.	.	TRBV3-1/TRBV3-2	16	TRBJ2-2	CASSQGAFANTGELFF	TGTGCCAGCAGCCAAGGGGCATTCGCGAACACCGGGGAGCTGTTTTTT
.	.	TRBV12-1	16	TRBJ1-5	CASSFWVPTLNQPQHF	TGTGCCAGCAGCTTTTGGGTCCCAACCTTGAATCAGCCCCAGCATTTT
.	TRBD1	TRBV7-2	14	TRBJ2-7	CASSQDRVSYEQYF	TGTGCCAGCAGCCAAGACAGGGTCTCCTACGAGCAGTACTTC
.	.	TRBV7-2	13	TRBJ2-2	CASSYRVTGELFF	TGTGCCAGCAGCTACAGGGTAACCGGGGAGCTGTTTTTT
.	TRBD1	TRBV18	15	TRBJ2-5	CASSQGQEGGETQYF	TGTGCCAGCTCACAGGGACAGGAGGGCGGAGAGACCCAGTACTTC
.	TRBD1	TRBV4-1	13	TRBJ2-1	CASSQARDREQFF	TGCGCCAGCAGCCAGGCTCGGGACAGGGAACAGTTCTTC
.	.	TRBV3-1/TRBV3-2	13	TRBJ1-2	CASSQGGTYGYTF	TGTGCCAGCAGCCAAGGAGGCACCTATGGCTACACCTTC
few	.	TRBV4-1	17	TRBJ2-5	CASSQDNPGGGTWTQYF	TGCGCCAGCAGCCAAGATAATCCCGGAGGGGGGACTTGGACCCAGTACTTC
.	.	TRBV9	13	TRBJ1-2	CASSVGSNYGYTF	TGTGCCAGCAGCGTAGGCTCCAACTATGGCTACACCTTC
.	.	TRBV9	15	TRBJ2-3	CASSLGSFLSDTQYF	TGTGCCAGCAGTCTCGGGTCCTTTCTTTCGGATACGCAGTATTTT
.	.	TRBV2	16	TRBJ1-4	CASSEEVWGKNEKLFF	TGTGCCAGCAGTGAAGAAGTTTGGGGAAAAAATGAAAAACTGTTTTTT
.	TRBD2	TRBV11-2	18	TRBJ2-3	CASSLNLAGGRSTDTQYF	TGTGCCAGCAGCTTAAACCTAGCGGGGGGCCGGAGCACAGATACGCAGTATTTT
.	TRBD2	TRBV5-1	15	TRBJ2-7	CASSHAGEAAYEQYF	TGCGCCAGCAGCCATGCGGGGGAAGCGGCCTACGAGCAGTACTTC
.	.	TRBV21-1	20	TRBJ2-2	CASSKKDRLDRGQGTGELFF	TGTGCCAGCAGCAAAAAGGATCGGCTGGACAGGGGGCAAGGCACCGGGGAGCTGTTTTTT
.	TRBD1	TRBV19	15	TRBJ1-6	CASRTRQGIDSPLHF	TGTGCCAGTAGGACACGACAGGGGATTGATTCACCCCTCCACTTT
few	.	TRBV2	12	TRBJ1-6	CASSAYNSPLHF	TGTGCTTCATCGGCCTATAATTCACCCCTCCACTTT
few	.	TRBV23-1	17	TRBJ1-5	CASSPPPETGFDQPQHF	TGCGCCAGCAGTCCACCTCCGGAGACAGGTTTTGATCAGCCCCAGCATTTT
.	TRBD1	TRBV14	11	TRBJ2-5	CASSGQGVQYF	TGTGCCAGCAGCGGACAGGGCGTCCAGTACTTC
.	.	TRBV4-3	17	TRBJ1-4	CASSQDRPREIMGKLFF	TGCGCCAGCAGCCAAGACAGGCCCAGGGAGATAATGGGAAAACTGTTTTTT
.	.	TRBV7-2	16	TRBJ1-1	CASSLPGEGMNTEAFF	TGTGCCAGCAGCTTACCCGGGGAGGGCATGAACACTGAAGCTTTCTTT